A selection of T cell receptor beta chains follows, all from one sample in a study of a mutant IDH1 vaccine in newly diagnosed glioma. Their cognate antigens are unknown. Here immunoSEQ multiplex PCR was the method, and the copy in TCRdb shows in-frame clones only, minus some. The sample carries approximately 110,000 clones, roughly 90% recorded once. Sequencing was performed on PBMCs, taken from a glioma patient whose treatment included an IDH1 peptide vaccine. The receptors were sampled from a woman aged 45-59 years with glioma. CDR3s include the opening cysteine and the closing phenylalanine or tryptophan. A D gene is named only where the DNA matches it firmly. Some rows have no size entry. The others give once, few or many, or a class for an expanded clone.

abundance	v_gene	d_gene	j_gene	len	CDR3aa	CDR3nt
NA	TRBV27	NA	TRBJ2-1	16	CASSPKPGAGYNEQFF	TGTGCCAGCAGTCCCAAGCCCGGAGCGGGTTACAATGAGCAGTTCTTC
NA	TRBV6-6	TRBD1	TRBJ2-7	12	CASRGQSYEQYF	TGTGCCAGCAGGGGACAGAGCTACGAGCAGTACTTC
NA	TRBV29-1	NA	TRBJ2-6	14	CSVDSAAGANVLTF	TGCAGCGTTGACAGTGCGGCTGGGGCCAACGTCCTGACTTTC
NA	TRBV27	NA	TRBJ1-5	13	CASSSSTRGAQHF	TGTGCCAGCAGTTCGTCCACCCGCGGGGCCCAGCATTTT
NA	TRBV7-9	TRBD1	TRBJ2-7	13	CASRPGQRYEQYF	TGTGCCAGCAGGCCGGGACAGCGTTACGAGCAGTACTTC
NA	TRBV9	NA	TRBJ2-1	16	CASSVAGGSSYNEQFF	TGTGCCAGCAGCGTAGCTGGTGGGAGCTCCTACAATGAGCAGTTCTTC
NA	TRBV6-6	NA	TRBJ2-3	16	CAISRPGPENTDTQYF	TGTGCCATTTCAAGACCGGGACCTGAAAATACAGATACGCAGTATTTT
NA	TRBV30	NA	TRBJ1-5	14	CAWSGEGRHQPQHF	TGTGCCTGGAGTGGGGAGGGTAGGCATCAGCCCCAGCATTTT
NA	TRBV2	NA	TRBJ2-2	14	CASKPTEYTGELFF	TGTGCCAGCAAACCCACAGAGTACACCGGGGAGCTGTTTTTT
NA	TRBV5-1	NA	TRBJ2-2	14	CASSTGPLSGELFF	TGCGCCAGCAGCACGGGACCTCTTTCCGGGGAGCTGTTTTTT
NA	TRBV5-8	TRBD2	TRBJ2-5	18	CASSRGIGTSGRKETQYF	TGTGCCAGCAGCCGGGGGATTGGGACTAGCGGGAGGAAAGAGACCCAGTACTTC
NA	TRBV6-6	NA	TRBJ1-4	14	CASSIGGAEKKLFF	TGTGCCAGCAGTATAGGAGGGGCAGAAAAAAAACTGTTTTTT
once	TRBV6-6	TRBD2	TRBJ2-1	16	CASSYSGGSTYNEQFF	TGTGCCAGCAGTTACTCTGGCGGGAGCACCTACAATGAGCAGTTCTTC
once	TRBV27	NA	TRBJ2-4	17	CASTSTQGNLAKNIQYF	TGTGCCAGCACCAGCACTCAGGGGAATCTAGCCAAAAACATTCAGTACTTC
NA	TRBV21-1	NA	TRBJ1-5	17	CASSPLVVDNSNQPQHF	TGTGCCAGCAGCCCATTGGTCGTGGACAATAGCAATCAGCCCCAGCATTTT
NA	TRBV30	NA	TRBJ1-1	14	CAWTVPGTGTEAFF	TGTGCCTGGACCGTGCCCGGGACGGGCACTGAAGCTTTCTTT
NA	TRBV27	TRBD2	TRBJ2-7	15	CASVKISGSSYEQYF	TGTGCCAGCGTGAAGATTAGCGGGTCCTCCTACGAGCAGTACTTC
NA	TRBV5-6	NA	TRBJ1-2	14	CASSQDRNFYGYTF	TGTGCCAGCAGCCAAGACAGGAACTTCTATGGCTACACCTTC